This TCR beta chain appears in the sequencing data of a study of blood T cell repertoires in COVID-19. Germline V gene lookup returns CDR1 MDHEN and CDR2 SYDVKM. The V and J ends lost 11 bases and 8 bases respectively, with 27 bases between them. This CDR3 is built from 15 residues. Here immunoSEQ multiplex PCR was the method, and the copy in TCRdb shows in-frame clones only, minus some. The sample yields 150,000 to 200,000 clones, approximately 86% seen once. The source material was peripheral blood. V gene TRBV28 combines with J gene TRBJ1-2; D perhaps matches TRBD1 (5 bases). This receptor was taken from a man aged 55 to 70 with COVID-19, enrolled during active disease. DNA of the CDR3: TGTGCCGGCACAGCAAAGGGGCAACTGGCCTCCGGCTACACCTTC. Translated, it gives CAGTAKGQLASGYTF.